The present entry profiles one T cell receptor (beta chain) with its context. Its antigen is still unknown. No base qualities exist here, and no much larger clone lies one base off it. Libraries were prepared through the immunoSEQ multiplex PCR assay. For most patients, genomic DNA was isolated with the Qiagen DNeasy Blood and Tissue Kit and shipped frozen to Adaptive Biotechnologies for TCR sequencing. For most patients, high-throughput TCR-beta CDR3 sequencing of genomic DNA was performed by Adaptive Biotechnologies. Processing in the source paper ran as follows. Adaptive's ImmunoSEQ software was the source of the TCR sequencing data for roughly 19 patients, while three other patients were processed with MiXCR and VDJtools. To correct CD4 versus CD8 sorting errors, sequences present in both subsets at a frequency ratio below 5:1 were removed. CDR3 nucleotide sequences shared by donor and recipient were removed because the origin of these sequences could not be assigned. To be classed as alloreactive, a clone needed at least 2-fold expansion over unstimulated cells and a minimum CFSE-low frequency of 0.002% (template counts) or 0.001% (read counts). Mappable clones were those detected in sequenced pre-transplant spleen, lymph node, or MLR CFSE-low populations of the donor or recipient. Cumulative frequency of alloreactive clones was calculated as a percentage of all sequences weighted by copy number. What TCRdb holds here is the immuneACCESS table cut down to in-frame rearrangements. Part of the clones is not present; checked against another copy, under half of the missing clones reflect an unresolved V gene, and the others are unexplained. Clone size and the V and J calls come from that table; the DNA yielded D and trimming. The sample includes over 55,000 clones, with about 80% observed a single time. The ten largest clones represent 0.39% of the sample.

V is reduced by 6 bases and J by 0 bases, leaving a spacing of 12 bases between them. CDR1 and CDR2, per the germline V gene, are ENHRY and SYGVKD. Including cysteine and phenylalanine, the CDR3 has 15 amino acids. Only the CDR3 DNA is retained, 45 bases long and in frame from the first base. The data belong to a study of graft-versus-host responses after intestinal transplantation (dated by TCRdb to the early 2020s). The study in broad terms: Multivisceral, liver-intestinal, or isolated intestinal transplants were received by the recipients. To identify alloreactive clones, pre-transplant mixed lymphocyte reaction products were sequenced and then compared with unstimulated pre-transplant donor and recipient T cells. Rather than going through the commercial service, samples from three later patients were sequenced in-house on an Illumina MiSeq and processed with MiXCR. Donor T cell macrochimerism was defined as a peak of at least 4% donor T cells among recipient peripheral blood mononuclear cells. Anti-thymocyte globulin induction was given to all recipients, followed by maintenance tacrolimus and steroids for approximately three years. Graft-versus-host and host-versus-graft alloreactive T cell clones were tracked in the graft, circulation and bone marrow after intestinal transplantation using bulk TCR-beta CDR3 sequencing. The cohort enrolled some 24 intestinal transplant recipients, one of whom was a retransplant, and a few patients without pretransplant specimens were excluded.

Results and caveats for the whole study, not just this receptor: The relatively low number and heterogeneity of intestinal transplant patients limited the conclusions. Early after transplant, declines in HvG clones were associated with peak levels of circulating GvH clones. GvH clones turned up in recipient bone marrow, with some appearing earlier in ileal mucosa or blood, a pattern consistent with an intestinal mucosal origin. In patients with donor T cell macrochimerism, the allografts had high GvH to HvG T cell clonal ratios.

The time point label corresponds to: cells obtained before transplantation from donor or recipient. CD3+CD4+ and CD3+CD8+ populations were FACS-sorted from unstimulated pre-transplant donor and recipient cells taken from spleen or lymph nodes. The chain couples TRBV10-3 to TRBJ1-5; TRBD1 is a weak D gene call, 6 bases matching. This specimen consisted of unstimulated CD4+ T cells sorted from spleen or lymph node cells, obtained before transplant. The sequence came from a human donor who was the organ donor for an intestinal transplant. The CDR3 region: CAIRNRQDSNQPQHF. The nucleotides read TGTGCCATCAGAAATAGACAGGATAGCAATCAGCCCCAGCATTTT.